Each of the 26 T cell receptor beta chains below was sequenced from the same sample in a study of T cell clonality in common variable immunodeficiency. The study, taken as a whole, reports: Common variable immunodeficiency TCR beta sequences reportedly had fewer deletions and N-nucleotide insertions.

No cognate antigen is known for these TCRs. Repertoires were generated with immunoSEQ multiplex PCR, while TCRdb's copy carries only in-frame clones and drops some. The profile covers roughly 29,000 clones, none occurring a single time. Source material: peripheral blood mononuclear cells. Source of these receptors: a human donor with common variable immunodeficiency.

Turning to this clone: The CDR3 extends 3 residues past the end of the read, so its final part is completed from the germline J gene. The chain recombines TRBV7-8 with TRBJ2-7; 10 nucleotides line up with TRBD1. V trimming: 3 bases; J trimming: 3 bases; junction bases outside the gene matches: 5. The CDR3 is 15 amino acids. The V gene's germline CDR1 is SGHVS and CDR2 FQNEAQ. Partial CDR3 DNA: TGTGCCAGCAGCTTGGGACAGGGGAAGTTCTACGAG. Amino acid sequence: CASSLGQGKFYE. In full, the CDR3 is CASSLGQGKFYEQYF.

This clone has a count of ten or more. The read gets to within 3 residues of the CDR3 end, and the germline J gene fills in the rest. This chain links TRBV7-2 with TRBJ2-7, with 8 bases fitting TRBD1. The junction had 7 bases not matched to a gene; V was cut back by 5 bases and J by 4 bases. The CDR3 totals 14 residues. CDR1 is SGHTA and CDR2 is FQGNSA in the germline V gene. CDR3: CASSKGQVLYEQYF. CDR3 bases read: TGTGCCAGCAGCAAGGGACAGGTTTTATACGAG. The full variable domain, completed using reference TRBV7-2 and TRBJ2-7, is GAGVSQSPSNKVTEKGKDVELRCDPISGHTALYWYRQSLGQGLEFLIYFQGNSAPDKSGLPSDRFSAERTGGSVSTLTIQRTQQEDSAVYLCASSKGQVLYEQYFGPGTRLTVT.

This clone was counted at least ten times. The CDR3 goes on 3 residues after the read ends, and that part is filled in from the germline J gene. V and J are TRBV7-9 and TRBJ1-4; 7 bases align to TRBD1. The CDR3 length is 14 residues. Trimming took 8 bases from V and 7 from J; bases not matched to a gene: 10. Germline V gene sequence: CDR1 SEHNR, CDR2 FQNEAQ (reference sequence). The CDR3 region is CASYPTGEGEKLFF. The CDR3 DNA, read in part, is TGTGCCAGCTACCCTACAGGGGAGGGTGAAAAA.

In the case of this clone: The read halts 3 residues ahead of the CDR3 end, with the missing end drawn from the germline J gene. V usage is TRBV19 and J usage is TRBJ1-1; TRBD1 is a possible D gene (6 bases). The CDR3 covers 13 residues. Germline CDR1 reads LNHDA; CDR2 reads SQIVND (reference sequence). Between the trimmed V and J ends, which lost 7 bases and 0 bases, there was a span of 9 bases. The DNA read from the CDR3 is TGTGCCAGTACGCGGGGGCTGAACACTGAA. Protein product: CASTRGLNTE. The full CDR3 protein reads CASTRGLNTEAFF.

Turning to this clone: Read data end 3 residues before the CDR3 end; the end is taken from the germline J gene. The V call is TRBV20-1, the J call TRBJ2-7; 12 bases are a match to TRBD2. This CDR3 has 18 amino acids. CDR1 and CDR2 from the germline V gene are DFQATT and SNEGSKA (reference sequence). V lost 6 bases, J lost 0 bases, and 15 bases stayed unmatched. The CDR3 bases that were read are TGCAGTGCCGACGCTGGACTAGCGGGATCCCTACGCTCCTACGAG. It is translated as CSADAGLAGSLRSYE. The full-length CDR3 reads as CSADAGLAGSLRSYEQYF.

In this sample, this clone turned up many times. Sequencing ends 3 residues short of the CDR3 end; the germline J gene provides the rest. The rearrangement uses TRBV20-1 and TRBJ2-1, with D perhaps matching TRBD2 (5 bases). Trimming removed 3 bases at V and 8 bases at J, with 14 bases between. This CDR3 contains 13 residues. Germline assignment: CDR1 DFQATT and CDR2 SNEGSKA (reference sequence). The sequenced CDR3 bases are TGCAGTGCTAGTCTAGCATCATCGTATGAG. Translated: CSASLASSYE. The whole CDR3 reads CSASLASSYEQFF.

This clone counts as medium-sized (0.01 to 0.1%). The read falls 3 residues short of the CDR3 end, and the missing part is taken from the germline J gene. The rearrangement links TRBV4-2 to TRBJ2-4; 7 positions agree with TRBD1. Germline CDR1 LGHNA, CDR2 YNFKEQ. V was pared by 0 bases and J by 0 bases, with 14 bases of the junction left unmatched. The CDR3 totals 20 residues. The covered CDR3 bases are TGTGCCAGCAGCCAAGAGAACCAGGGGGTGGGGAGACCAGCCAAAAACATT. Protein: CASSQENQGVGRPAKNI. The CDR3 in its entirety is CASSQENQGVGRPAKNIQYF.

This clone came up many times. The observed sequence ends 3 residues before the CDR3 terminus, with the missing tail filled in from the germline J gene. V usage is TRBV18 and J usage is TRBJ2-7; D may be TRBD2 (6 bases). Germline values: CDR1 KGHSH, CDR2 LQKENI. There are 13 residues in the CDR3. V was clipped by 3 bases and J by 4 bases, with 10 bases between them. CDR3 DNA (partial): TGTGCCAGCTCACCCCTGGAGGGGTACGAG. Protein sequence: CASSPLEGYE. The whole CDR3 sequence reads CASSPLEGYEQYF.

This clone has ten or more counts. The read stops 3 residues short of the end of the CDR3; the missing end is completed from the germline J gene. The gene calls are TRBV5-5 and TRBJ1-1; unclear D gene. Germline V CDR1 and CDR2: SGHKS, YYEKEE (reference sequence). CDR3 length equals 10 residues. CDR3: CASSLVSAFF. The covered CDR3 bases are TGTGCCAGCAGCTTGGTTTCG. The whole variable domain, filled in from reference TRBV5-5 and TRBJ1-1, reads DAGVTQSPTHLIKTRGQQVTLRCSPISGHKSVSWYQQVLGQGPQFIFQYYEKEERGRGNFPDRFSARQFPNYSSELNVNALLLGDSALYLCASSLVSAFFGQGTRLTVV.

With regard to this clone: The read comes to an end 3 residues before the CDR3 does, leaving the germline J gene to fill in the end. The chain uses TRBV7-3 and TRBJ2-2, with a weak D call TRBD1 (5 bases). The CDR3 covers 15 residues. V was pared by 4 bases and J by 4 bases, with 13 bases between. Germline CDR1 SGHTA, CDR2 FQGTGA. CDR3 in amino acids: CASSSTALGTGELFF. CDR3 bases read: TGTGCCAGCAGCTCGACAGCTTTGGGCACCGGGGAG. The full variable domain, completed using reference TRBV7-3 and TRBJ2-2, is GAGVSQTPSNKVTEKGKYVELRCDPISGHTALYWYRQSLGQGPEFLIYFQGTGAADDSGLPNDRFFAVRPEGSVSTLKIQRTERGDSAVYLCASSSTALGTGELFFGEGSRLTVL.

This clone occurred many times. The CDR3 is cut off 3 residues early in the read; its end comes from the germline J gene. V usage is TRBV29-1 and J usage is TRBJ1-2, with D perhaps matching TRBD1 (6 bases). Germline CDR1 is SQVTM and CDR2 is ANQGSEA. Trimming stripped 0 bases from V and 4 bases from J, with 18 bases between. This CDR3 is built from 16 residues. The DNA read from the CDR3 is TGCAGCGTTGAAGATCGACGGCAGGGGCTGGGCTATGGC. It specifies CSVEDRRQGLGYG. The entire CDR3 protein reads CSVEDRRQGLGYGYTF.

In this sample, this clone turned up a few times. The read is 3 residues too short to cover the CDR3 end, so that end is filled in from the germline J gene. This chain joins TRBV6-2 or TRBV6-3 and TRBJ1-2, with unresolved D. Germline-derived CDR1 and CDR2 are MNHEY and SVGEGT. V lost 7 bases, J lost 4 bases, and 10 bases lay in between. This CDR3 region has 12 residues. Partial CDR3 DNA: TGTGCCAGCATGGAGACATCCTATGGC. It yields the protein CASMETSYG. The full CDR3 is CASMETSYGYTF.

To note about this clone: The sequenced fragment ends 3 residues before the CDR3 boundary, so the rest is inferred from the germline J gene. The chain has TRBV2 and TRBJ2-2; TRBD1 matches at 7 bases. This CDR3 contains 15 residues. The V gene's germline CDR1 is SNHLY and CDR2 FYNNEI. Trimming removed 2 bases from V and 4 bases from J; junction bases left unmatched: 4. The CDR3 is CASSETGQLTGELFF. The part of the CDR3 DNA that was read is TGTGCCAGCAGTGAAACGGGACAGCTCACCGGGGAG.

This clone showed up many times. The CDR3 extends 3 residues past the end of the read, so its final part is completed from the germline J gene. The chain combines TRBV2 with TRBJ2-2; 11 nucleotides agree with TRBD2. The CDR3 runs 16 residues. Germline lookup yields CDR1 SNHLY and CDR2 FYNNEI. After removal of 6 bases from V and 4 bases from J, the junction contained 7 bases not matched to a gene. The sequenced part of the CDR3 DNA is TGTGCCAGCAGCCAACTAGCGGGAGCGGGCACCGGGGAG. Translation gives CASSQLAGAGTGE. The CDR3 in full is CASSQLAGAGTGELFF.

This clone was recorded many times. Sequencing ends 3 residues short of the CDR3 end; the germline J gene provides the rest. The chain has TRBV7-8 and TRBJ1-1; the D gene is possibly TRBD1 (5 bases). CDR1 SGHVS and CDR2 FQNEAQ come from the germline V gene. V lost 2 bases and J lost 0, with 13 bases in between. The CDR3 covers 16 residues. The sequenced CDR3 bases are TGTGCCAGCAGCTTAACGGGATGGACACTGAACACTGAA. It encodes CASSLTGWTLNTE. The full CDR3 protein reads CASSLTGWTLNTEAFF.

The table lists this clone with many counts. CDR3 protein: CASSLQISNQPQHF. The sequenced CDR3 bases are TGTGCCAGCAGCCTACAGATTAGCAATCAGCCC. The chain links TRBV7-8 to TRBJ1-5; D ambiguous. The sequence runs out 3 residues before the end of the CDR3; the remainder is reconstructed from the germline J gene. CDR3 length: 14 amino acids. Germline loops: CDR1 SGHVS, CDR2 FQNEAQ. The V end lost 5 bases, the J end lost 0 bases, and 8 bases lay between the germline ends. Filled out from reference TRBV7-8 and TRBJ1-5, the complete variable domain reads GAGVSQSPRYKVAKRGQDVALRCDPISGHVSLFWYQQALGQGPEFLTYFQNEAQLDKSGLPSDRFFAERPEGSVSTLKIQRTQQEDSAVYLCASSLQISNQPQHFGDGTRLSIL.

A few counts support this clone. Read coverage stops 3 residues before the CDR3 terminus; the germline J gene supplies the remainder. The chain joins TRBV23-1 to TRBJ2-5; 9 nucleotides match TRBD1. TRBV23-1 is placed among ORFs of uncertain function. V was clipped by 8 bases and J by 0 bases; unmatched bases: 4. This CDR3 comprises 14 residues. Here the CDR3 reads CASDRTGDQETQYF. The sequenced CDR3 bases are TGCGCCAGCGATAGGACAGGGGACCAAGAGACC.

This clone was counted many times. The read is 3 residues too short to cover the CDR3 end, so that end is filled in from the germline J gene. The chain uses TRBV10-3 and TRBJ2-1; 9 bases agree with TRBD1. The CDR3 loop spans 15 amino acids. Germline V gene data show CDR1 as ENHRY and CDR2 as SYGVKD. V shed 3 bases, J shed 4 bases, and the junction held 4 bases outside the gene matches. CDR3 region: CAISDDRGKYNEQFF. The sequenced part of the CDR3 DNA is TGTGCCATCAGTGATGACAGGGGGAAATACAATGAG.

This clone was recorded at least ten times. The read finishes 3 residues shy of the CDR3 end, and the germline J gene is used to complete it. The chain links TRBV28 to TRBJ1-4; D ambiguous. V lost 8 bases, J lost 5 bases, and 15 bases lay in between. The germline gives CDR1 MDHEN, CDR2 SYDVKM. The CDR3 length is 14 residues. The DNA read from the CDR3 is TGTGCCAGCCGTAGCGGAGGTGCCAATGAAAAA. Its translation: CASRSGGANEK. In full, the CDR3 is CASRSGGANEKLFF. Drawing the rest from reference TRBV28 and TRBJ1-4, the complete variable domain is DVKVTQSSRYLVKRTGEKVFLECVQDMDHENMFWYRQDPGLGLRLIYFSYDVKMKEKGDIPEGYSVSREKKERFSLILESASTNQTSMYLCASRSGGANEKLFFGSGTQLSVL.

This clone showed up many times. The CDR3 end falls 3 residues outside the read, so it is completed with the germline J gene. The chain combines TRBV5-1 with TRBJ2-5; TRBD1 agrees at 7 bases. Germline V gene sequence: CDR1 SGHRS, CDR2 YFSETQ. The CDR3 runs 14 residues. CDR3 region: CASSLVGQEATQYF. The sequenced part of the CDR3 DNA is TGCGCCAGCAGCTTGGTTGGACAGGAGGCAACC.

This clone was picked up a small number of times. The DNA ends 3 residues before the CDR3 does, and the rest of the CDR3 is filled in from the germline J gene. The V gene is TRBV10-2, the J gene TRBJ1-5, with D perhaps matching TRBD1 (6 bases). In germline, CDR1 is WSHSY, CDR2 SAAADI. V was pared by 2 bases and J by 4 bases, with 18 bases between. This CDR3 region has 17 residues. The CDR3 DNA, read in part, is TGCGCCAGCAGTGAGACTCTGAGAGGGGGAGGGAATCAGCCC. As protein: CASSETLRGGGNQP. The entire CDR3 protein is CASSETLRGGGNQPQHF.

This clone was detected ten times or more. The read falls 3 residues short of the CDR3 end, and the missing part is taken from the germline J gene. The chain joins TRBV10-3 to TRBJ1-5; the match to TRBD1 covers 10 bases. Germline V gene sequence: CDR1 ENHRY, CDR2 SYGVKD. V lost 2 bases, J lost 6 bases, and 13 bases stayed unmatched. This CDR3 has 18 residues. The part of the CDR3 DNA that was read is TGTGCCATCAGTGAGGGTCCCCCCGACAGGGGGCTAGGTCAGCCC. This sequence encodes CAISEGPPDRGLGQP. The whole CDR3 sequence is CAISEGPPDRGLGQPQHF.

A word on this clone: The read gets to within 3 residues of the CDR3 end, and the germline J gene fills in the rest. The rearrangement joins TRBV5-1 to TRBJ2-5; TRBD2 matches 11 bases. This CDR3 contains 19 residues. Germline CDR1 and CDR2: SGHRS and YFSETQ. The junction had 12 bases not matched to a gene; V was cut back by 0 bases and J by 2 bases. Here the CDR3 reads CASSLAILAGGERQETQYF. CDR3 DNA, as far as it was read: TGCGCCAGCAGCTTGGCCATATTAGCGGGAGGGGAAAGACAAGAGACC.

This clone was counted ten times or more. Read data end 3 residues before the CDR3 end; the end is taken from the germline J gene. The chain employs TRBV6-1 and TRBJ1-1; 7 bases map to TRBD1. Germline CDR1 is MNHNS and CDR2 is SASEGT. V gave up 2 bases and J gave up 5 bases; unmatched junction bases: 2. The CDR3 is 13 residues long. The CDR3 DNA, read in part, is TGTGCCAGCAGTGAACCGGGACAGACTGAA. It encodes CASSEPGQTE. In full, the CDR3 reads CASSEPGQTEAFF.

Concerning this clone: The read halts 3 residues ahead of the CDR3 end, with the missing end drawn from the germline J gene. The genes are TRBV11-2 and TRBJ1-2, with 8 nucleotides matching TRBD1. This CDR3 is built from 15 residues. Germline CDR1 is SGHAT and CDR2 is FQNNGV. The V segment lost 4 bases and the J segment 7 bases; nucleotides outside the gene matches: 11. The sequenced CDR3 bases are TGTGCCAGCAGCTACCCTCACAGGGGGTTATTTGGC. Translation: CASSYPHRGLFG. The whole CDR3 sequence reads CASSYPHRGLFGYTF. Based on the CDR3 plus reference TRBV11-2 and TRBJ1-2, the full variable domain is EAGVAQSPRYKIIEKRQSVAFWCNPISGHATLYWYQQILGQGPKLLIQFQNNGVVDDSQLPKDRFSAERLKGVDSTLKIQPAKLEDSAVYLCASSYPHRGLFGYTFGSGTRLTVV.

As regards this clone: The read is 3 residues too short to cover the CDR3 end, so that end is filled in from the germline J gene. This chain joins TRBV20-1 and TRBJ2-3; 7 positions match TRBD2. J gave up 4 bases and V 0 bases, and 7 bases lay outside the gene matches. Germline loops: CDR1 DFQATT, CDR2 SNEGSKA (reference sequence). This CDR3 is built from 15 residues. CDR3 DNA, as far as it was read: TGCAGTGCTAGAGAGTGGCGGGAGATCCCAGATACG. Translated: CSAREWREIPDT. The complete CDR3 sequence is CSAREWREIPDTQYF.